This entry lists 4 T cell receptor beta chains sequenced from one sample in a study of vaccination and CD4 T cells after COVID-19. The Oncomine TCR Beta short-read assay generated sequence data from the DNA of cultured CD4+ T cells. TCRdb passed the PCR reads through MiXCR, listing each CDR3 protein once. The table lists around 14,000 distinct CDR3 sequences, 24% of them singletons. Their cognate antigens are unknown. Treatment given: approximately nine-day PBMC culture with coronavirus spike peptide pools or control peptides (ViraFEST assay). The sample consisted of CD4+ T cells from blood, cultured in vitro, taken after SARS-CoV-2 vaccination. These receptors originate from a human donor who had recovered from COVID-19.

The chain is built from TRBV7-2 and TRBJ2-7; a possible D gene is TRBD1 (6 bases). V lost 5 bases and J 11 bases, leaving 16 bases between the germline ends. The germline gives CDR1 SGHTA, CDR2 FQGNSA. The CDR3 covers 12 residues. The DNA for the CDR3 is TGTGCCAGCAGCCAAGGGGGTTGGGGGAAGTACTTC. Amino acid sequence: CASSQGGWGKYF.

The CDR3 nucleotides read TGCGCCAGCAGCCCCTCCGGGGACCTTGGGGGGACCCAGTACTTC. Its translation is CASSPSGDLGGTQYF. The chain carries TRBV5-1 and TRBJ2-5; D tentatively fits TRBD1 or TRBD2 (5 bases each). The V and J ends lost 4 bases and 7 bases respectively, with 20 bases between them. The CDR3 runs to 15 residues. Germline V lookup: CDR1 SGHRS, CDR2 YFSETQ.

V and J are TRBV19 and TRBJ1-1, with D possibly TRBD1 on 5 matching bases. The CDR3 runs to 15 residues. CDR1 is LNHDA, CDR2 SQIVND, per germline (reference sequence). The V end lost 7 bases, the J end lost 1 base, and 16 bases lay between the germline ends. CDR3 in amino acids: CASTSFGAGNTEAFF. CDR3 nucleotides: TGTGCCAGTACCTCGTTCGGGGCAGGGAACACTGAAGCTTTCTTT.

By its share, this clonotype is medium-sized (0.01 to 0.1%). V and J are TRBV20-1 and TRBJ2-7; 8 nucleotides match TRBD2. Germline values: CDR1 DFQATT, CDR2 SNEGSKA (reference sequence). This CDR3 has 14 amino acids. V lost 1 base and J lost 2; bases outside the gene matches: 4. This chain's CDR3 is CSARASGGPYEQYF. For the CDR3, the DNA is TGCAGTGCTAGAGCAAGCGGGGGCCCCTACGAGCAGTACTTC.